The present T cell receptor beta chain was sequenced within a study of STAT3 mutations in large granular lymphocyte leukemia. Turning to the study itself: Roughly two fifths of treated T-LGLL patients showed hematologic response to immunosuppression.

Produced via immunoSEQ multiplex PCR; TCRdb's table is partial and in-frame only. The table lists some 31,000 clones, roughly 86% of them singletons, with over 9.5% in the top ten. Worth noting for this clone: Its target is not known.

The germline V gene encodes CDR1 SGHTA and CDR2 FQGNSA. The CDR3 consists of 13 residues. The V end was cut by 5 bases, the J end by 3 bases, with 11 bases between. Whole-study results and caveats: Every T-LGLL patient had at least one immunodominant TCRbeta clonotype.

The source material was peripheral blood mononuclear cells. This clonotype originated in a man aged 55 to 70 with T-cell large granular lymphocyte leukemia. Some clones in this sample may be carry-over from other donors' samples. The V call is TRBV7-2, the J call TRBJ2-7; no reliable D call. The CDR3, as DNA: TGTGCCAGCAGCCCTGACTTATACTACGAGCAGTACTTC. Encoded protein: CASSPDLYYEQYF.